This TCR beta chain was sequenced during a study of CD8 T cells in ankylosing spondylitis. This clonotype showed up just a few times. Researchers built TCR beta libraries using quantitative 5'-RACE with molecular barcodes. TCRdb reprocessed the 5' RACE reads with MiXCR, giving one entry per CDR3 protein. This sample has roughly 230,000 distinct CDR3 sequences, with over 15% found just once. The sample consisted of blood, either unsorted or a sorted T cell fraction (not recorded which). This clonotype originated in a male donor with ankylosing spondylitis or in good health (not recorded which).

CDR3 protein: CSARDLTGGSVNQPQHF. The CDR3 DNA reads as TGCAGTGCTAGAGATCTCACAGGTGGGAGCGTCAATCAGCCCCAGCATTTT. This chain links TRBV20-1 with TRBJ1-5, with a weak D call TRBD1 (5 bases). The CDR3 has 17 residues. Germline CDR1 is DFQATT and CDR2 is SNEGSKA (reference sequence). V lost 0 bases and J lost 3, with 18 bases in between.